Listed below are T cell receptor beta chains from one sample, sequenced in a study of PD-1 blockade in classical Hodgkin lymphoma. Using immunoSEQ multiplex PCR, the repertoire was profiled, and TCRdb retains in-frame clones only, with some absent. The table includes approximately 5,000 clones, 66% detected once. Specimen: peripheral blood mononuclear cells (PBMCs), collected before the second cycle of nivolumab. These receptors came from a human donor with classical Hodgkin lymphoma. Both conserved end residues are part of each CDR3. Only some rows state a clone size, as once, few, many or a class for expanded clones.

TRBV30	TRBJ1-5	NA	CAWSDRQGLGPQHF
TRBV4-2	TRBJ2-7	NA	CASSLRISYEQYF
TRBV7-8	TRBJ2-5	NA	CASSLEGQGKETQYF
TRBV6-5	TRBJ1-6	NA	CASSYSIGDSPLHF
TRBV11-1	TRBJ2-1	medium-sized	CASSHNEQFF
TRBV6-6	TRBJ2-3	NA	CASSPGSLIQYF
TRBV5-1	TRBJ1-2	NA	CASSFGQGGYGYTF
TRBV27	TRBJ1-6	NA	CASSFGGRDRSSPLHF
TRBV13	TRBJ2-7	NA	CASSLVVRGGYEQYF
TRBV6-5	TRBJ1-3	NA	CASSYQVSGNTIYF
TRBV10-3	TRBJ2-7	few	CAIKAGTLNYEQYF
TRBV6-1	TRBJ1-2	NA	CASRRRGLNYGYTF
TRBV5-1	TRBJ2-1	NA	CASTLLTSGRYNEQFF
TRBV7-2	TRBJ1-6	once	CASSLANLRQGTNSPLHF
TRBV7-3	TRBJ2-7	few	CASSSQTSGKIYEQYF
TRBV6-6	TRBJ1-1	NA	CASSPRDYTEAFF
TRBV27	TRBJ1-1	NA	CASRSPGGYTEAFF
TRBV5-4	TRBJ1-1	NA	CASSQQDTEAFF
TRBV7-3	TRBJ2-1	NA	CASSLDTGGVTEQFF
TRBV7-2	TRBJ1-2	NA	CASSLGTENYGYTF
TRBV6-4	TRBJ2-2	NA	CASSELPSDTGELFF
TRBV2	TRBJ2-1	medium-sized	CASKGQGGRNEQFF
TRBV2	TRBJ2-1	NA	CASSESLYNEQFF
TRBV28	TRBJ1-2	few	CASSFSSNYGYTF
TRBV5-4	TRBJ2-7	NA	CASSLGKTYEQYF
TRBV29-1	TRBJ2-6	NA	CSVRGASIQSRANVLTF
TRBV28	TRBJ2-7	NA	CASSLGTAGEQYF
TRBV28	TRBJ1-4	NA	CASSPTGGRGEKLFF
TRBV30	TRBJ1-2	NA	CAWSVGTRYGYTF
TRBV7-8	TRBJ2-2	NA	CASIGQGRNTGELFF
TRBV18	TRBJ1-4	NA	CASSPPAGVEEKLLF
TRBV4-3	TRBJ2-1	NA	CASSQELGQGGGNEQFF
TRBV5-6	TRBJ1-1	NA	CASSQRPRDRVTEAFF
TRBV29-1	TRBJ1-1	NA	CSATTGKTEAFF
TRBV7-3	TRBJ2-5	NA	CASSLTNGRGETQYF
TRBV9	TRBJ1-1	few	CASSTLSTEAFF
TRBV27	TRBJ1-5	NA	CASSPGQTPIQPQHF
TRBV4-1	TRBJ2-7	NA	CASSQERLAVYEQYF
TRBV19	TRBJ2-1	NA	CASSSGSGEYNEQFF
TRBV7-2	TRBJ2-7	once	CASSLMEGVDSYEQYF
TRBV5-1	TRBJ2-7	NA	CASSSGRNYEQYF
TRBV27	TRBJ2-7	NA	CASSRGDGAYEQYF
TRBV5-1	TRBJ2-7	NA	CASSFNLGRAGYEQYF
TRBV2	TRBJ2-7	medium-sized	CASSEQGALYEQYF
TRBV9	TRBJ1-1	NA	CASSVEPGGNTEAFF
TRBV5-7	TRBJ2-1	NA	CASSLAAFRTTNEQFF
TRBV28	TRBJ2-4	NA	CASSSRLAGAKNIQYF
TRBV6-5	TRBJ2-2	NA	CASRPMGTGELFF
TRBV27	TRBJ2-7	NA	CASSLGDHSYEQYF
TRBV2	TRBJ1-1	NA	CASREGMAEAFF
TRBV4-1	TRBJ2-7	few	CASSRERTASYEQYF
TRBV9	TRBJ2-5	NA	CASSGIPKETQYF
TRBV4-2	TRBJ2-4	NA	CASSQDIMGGRALQSLAKNIQYF
TRBV7-6	TRBJ2-3	NA	CASSTGQGAKDTQYF
TRBV7-9	TRBJ1-1	NA	CASSLIQGSHTEAFF